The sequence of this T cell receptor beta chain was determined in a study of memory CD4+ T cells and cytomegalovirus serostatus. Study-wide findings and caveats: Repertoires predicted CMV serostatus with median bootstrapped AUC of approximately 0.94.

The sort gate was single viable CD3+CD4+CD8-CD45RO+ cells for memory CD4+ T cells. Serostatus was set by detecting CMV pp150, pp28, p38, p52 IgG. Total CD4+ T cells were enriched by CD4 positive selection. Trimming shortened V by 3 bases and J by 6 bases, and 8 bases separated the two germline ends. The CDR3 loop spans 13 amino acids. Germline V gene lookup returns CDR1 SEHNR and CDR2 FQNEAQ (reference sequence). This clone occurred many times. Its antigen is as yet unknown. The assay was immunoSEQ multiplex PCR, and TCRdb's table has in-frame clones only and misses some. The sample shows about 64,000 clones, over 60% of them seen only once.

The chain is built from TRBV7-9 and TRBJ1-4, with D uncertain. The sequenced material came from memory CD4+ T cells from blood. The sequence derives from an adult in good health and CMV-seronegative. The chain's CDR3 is CASSLGVYEKLFF. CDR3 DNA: TGTGCCAGCAGCTTGGGAGTCTATGAAAAACTGTTTTTT.